These T cell receptor beta chains were read from a single sample in a study of cytomegalovirus exposure and HLA in healthy donors. The table came from immunoSEQ multiplex PCR; TCRdb's copy has only in-frame clones and leaves some out. The sample has some 150,000 clones; 77% are singletons. The sample comprised PBMCs. All receptors derive from a female donor in good health and CMV-seronegative. Both conserved end residues are part of each CDR3. D genes are given only for firm matches. Expanded clones are given a class, and other clones once, few, many or no size at all.

TRBV19	NA	TRBJ2-3	TRBD2	TGTGCCAGTAGCCGGACTAGCGGGAGTAGCACAGATACGCAGTATTTT	CASSRTSGSSTDTQYF
TRBV11-2	NA	TRBJ2-3	TRBD2	TGTGCCAGCAGTTCACCCGGGGGGGAGAGGGGCGATACGCAGTATTTT	CASSSPGGERGDTQYF
TRBV6-1	NA	TRBJ1-1	TRBD1	TGTGCCAGCAGCAAGACAGGGGGAAACGCTGAAGCTTTCTTT	CASSKTGGNAEAFF
TRBV7-2	NA	TRBJ1-6	NA	TGTGCCAGCAGCCCGGGAAGCTCCTATAATTCACCCCTCCACTTT	CASSPGSSYNSPLHF
TRBV6-1	NA	TRBJ1-5	TRBD1	TGTGCCAGCATGGGACAGGGGGCTCGTCAGCCCCAGCATTTT	CASMGQGARQPQHF
TRBV6-5	few	TRBJ1-1	TRBD1	TGTGCCAGCAGTTACCCGGGACAGAAGAACACTGAAGCTTTCTTT	CASSYPGQKNTEAFF
TRBV7-2	NA	TRBJ1-2	NA	TGTGCCAGCGGCTCTATTAACTATGGCTACACCTTC	CASGSINYGYTF
TRBV29-1	once	TRBJ2-7	NA	TGCAGCGTTGAGCGGTACAGGGACAACGAGCAGTACTTC	CSVERYRDNEQYF
TRBV27	NA	TRBJ2-7	NA	TGTGCCAGCAGCTCCCTTCTGAGGTCGGCCTACGAGCAGTACTTC	CASSSLLRSAYEQYF
TRBV18	NA	TRBJ2-5	TRBD2	TGTGCCAGCTCACCACTAATAGCGGGACCGCAAGAGACCCAGTACTTC	CASSPLIAGPQETQYF
TRBV9	NA	TRBJ1-1	NA	TGTGCCAGCAGCGAGGGCGCAGGGTCCCTTGAAGCTTTCTTT	CASSEGAGSLEAFF
TRBV28	many	TRBJ1-1	NA	TGTGCCATACAATCCGGGACAAAGAACACTGAAGCTTTCTTT	CAIQSGTKNTEAFF
TRBV5-4	NA	TRBJ2-3	TRBD1	TGTGCCAGCAGCTTGGGGGACAGGGCAGATACGCAGTATTTT	CASSLGDRADTQYF
TRBV28	once	TRBJ1-5	NA	TGTGCCAGCAGCCTTACAGGAGATCAGCCCCAGCATTTT	CASSLTGDQPQHF
TRBV5-1	NA	TRBJ2-3	TRBD2	TGCGCCAGCAGCTTGGCCGCGGGGGGGACGCAGGATACGCAGTATTTT	CASSLAAGGTQDTQYF
TRBV2	many	TRBJ1-1	TRBD1	TGTGCCAGCAGTTACAGGGGAGAGGGCACTGAAGCTTTCTTT	CASSYRGEGTEAFF
TRBV6-1	NA	TRBJ1-2	NA	TGTGCCAGCAGTCTAGCGGGGGACTATGGCTACACCTTC	CASSLAGDYGYTF
TRBV5-4	NA	TRBJ1-4	NA	TGTGCCAGCAGCTTGAGCAACAGGAATGAAAAACTGTTTTTT	CASSLSNRNEKLFF
TRBV9	NA	TRBJ2-1	TRBD2	TGTGCCAGCAGCGTAGGGGGTAGCGGGGGAACCTCCTACAATGAGCAGTTCTTC	CASSVGGSGGTSYNEQFF
TRBV19	NA	TRBJ2-3	TRBD2	TGTGCCAGTACCCCCCGGACTAGAGAGCGAGATACGCAGTATTTT	CASTPRTRERDTQYF
TRBV6-6	NA	TRBJ1-5	NA	TGTGCCAGCAGTTACCGGGGTAACAGCAATCAGCCCCAGCATTTT	CASSYRGNSNQPQHF
TRBV7-9	NA	TRBJ2-2	NA	TGTGCCAGCAGCTTAGACTTCGGGGAGCTGTTTTTT	CASSLDFGELFF
TRBV7-9	once	TRBJ2-1	TRBD2	TGTGCCAGCAGCTTAGGACTAGCGGGGGGTGGATATGAGCAGTTCTTC	CASSLGLAGGGYEQFF
TRBV5-6	few	TRBJ2-2	TRBD1	TGTGCCAGCAGCTTAAGGGACAGTGACACCGGGGAGCTGTTTTTT	CASSLRDSDTGELFF
TRBV28	NA	TRBJ1-5	NA	TGTGCCAGCAGCTATAATCAGCCCCAGCATTTT	CASSYNQPQHF
TRBV6-1	few	TRBJ2-7	NA	TGTGCCAGCAGTCTCCTACGGGGTGGCCCCTACGAGCAGTACTTC	CASSLLRGGPYEQYF
TRBV19	few	TRBJ1-1	NA	TGTGCCAGTACGTCAGGGGCGTTGAACACTGAAGCTTTCTTT	CASTSGALNTEAFF
TRBV23-1	NA	TRBJ1-1	TRBD1	TGCGCCAGCAGCCGGGTTCCCGGGACAGGGATGCGGGCGAGGACTGAAGCTTTCTTT	CASSRVPGTGMRARTEAFF
TRBV7-9	NA	TRBJ1-1	NA	TGTGCCAGCAGCTTAGGCAAGGGGACTGAAGCTTTCTTT	CASSLGKGTEAFF
TRBV15	NA	TRBJ1-1	NA	TGTGCCACCAGCAGAGTCAGGGCAGGATGGAACACTGAAGCTTTCTTT	CATSRVRAGWNTEAFF
TRBV28	NA	TRBJ1-3	TRBD1	TGTGCCAGCAGGACAGGGGATGTCTCTGGAAACACCATATATTTT	CASRTGDVSGNTIYF
TRBV19	NA	TRBJ1-3	NA	TGTGCCAGTACACCAGACGCCCTCGGGTCGCTAAACACCATATATTTT	CASTPDALGSLNTIYF
TRBV7-9	NA	TRBJ2-1	TRBD1	TGTGCCAGCAGCGAGACAGGGAGCTCCTACAATGAGCAGTTCTTC	CASSETGSSYNEQFF